This T cell receptor (beta chain) was found in a study of a mutant IDH1 vaccine in newly diagnosed glioma. Background on the study: Patients were started on vaccination 4-6 weeks after radiotherapy alone, or with temozolomide cycles. The sex distribution of treated patients was roughly 62% male and around 40% female, with a mean age of around 40 years. Study observations and caveats: No link was apparently found between pseudoprogression and changes in top peripheral T cell clonotypes.

Noted time point: week 35, safety follow-up. The vaccine gave 300 ug of a 20-mer mutant IDH1 peptide subcutaneously per dose. New WHO grade 3 or 4 astrocytomas that were IDH1-mutant and ATRX-lost had been found in donors. Looked up from germline, CDR1 is SGHNT and CDR2 is YYREEE (reference sequence). The CDR3 has 11 residues. Trimming removed 0 bases from V and 12 bases from J, with 9 bases in between. Assay: immunoSEQ multiplex PCR; the TCRdb copy retains only in-frame clones and omits some. The sample records tens of thousands of clones, around nine tenths being singletons. As concerns this clone: Its antigen remains unidentified.

The genes are TRBV5-4 and TRBJ1-1; maybe TRBD1 (5 bases). Sequences were derived from PBMCs, sampled from a glioma patient whose treatment included an IDH1 peptide vaccine. This sequence originates from a man under 40 with glioma. CDR3 residues: CASSLGRGTFF. CDR3 nucleotides: TGTGCCAGCAGCTTGGGTAGGGGTACTTTCTTT.